The 17 T cell receptor beta chains in this list originate from one sample, sequenced in a study of blood T cell repertoires in COVID-19. Here immunoSEQ multiplex PCR was the method, and the copy in TCRdb shows in-frame clones only, minus some. The sample records some 250,000 clones, around 89% being singletons. The source material was PBMCs or T cells enriched from blood (not recorded which). The receptors derive from a man aged 40-49 years who had recovered from COVID-19.

Here the CDR3 reads CASSHGRDRGTEAFF. The DNA for the CDR3 is TGCGCCAGCAGCCATGGTCGGGACAGGGGAACTGAAGCTTTCTTT. The chain links TRBV4-3 to TRBJ1-1; 10 nucleotides agree with TRBD1. CDR3 length: 15 residues. Germline lookup yields CDR1 LGHNA and CDR2 YSLEER. The ends lost 3 bases at V and 5 bases at J; junction bases unmatched: 6.

This clone was counted a few times. This chain connects TRBV5-4 to TRBJ1-5; 8 bases map to TRBD1. Germline lookup yields CDR1 SGHNT and CDR2 YYREEE (reference sequence). The CDR3 length is 15 residues. With 4 bases clipped from V and 6 bases from J, the junction kept 9 bases outside the gene matches. The CDR3 nucleotides are TGTGCCAGCAGCCCGACAGGGGCGAATAGTCAGCCCCAGCATTTT. Translation gives CASSPTGANSQPQHF.

This chain uses TRBV5-1 with TRBJ2-5; no reliable D call. CDR1 and CDR2 from the germline V gene are SGHRS and YFSETQ. The CDR3 spans 14 residues. V lost 1 base to trimming and J lost 1 base, with 8 bases between them. The CDR3 nucleotides read TGCGCCAGCAGCTTGTTCAGCGTCCAAGAGACCCAGTACTTC. It codes for CASSLFSVQETQYF.

The chain is built from TRBV3-1 (or the pseudogene TRBV3-2) and TRBJ2-5; TRBD1 aligns across 7 bases. Germline V gene data show CDR1 as LGHDT and CDR2 as YNNKEL (reference sequence). Trimming took 4 bases from V and 4 from J; bases not matched to a gene: 6. This CDR3 has 14 residues. CDR3 DNA sequence: TGTGCCAGCAGCCCCTCAGGGGGAGCAGAGACCCAGTACTTC. Its translation: CASSPSGGAETQYF.

The V gene is TRBV9, the J gene TRBJ1-1; tentatively, D is TRBD1 (6 bases). This CDR3 contains 15 residues. CDR1 and CDR2 (germline): SGDLS, YYNGEE. V was shortened by 0 bases and J by 3 bases, with 12 bases between the two germline ends. CDR3 DNA sequence: TGTGCCAGCAGCGTAGAGGGGGGGTTGGACACTGAAGCTTTCTTT. It translates to CASSVEGGLDTEAFF.

A remark on this clone: Other DNA variants within this sample encode the same CDR3. The gene calls are TRBV29-1 and TRBJ1-1, with a weak D call TRBD1 (5 bases). The germline V gene has CDR1 SQVTM and CDR2 ANQGSEA. V lost 6 bases, J lost 2 bases, and 10 bases lay in between. The CDR3 totals 12 residues. CDR3 nucleotide sequence: TGCAGCGTCGGTCAGGGAAACACTGAAGCTTTCTTT. It codes for CSVGQGNTEAFF.

This clone appeared a single time. This rearrangement joins TRBV5-5 to TRBJ1-2; possible D gene TRBD1, 5 bases. V gave up 3 bases and J gave up 6 bases, with 12 bases separating them. CDR1 and CDR2 from the germline V gene are SGHKS and YYEKEE (reference sequence). This CDR3 has 13 residues. In DNA form, the CDR3 reads TGTGCCAGCAGCTCCCCCAGGGTGGATGGCTACACCTTC. Translating it yields CASSSPRVDGYTF.

CDR3 in amino acids: CASSHYTGTLYSYNEQFF. DNA for the CDR3: TGTGCCAGCAGCCATTACACCGGGACTCTTTATTCCTACAATGAGCAGTTCTTC. The chain couples TRBV3-1 (or the pseudogene TRBV3-2) to TRBJ2-1, with D tentatively TRBD2 (6 bases). CDR1 is LGHDT, CDR2 YNNKEL, per germline (reference sequence). Trimming cost V 3 bases and J 1 base, with 19 bases left between them. The CDR3 covers 18 residues.

The chain carries TRBV6-6 and TRBJ1-6, with D perhaps TRBD1 (5 bases). The V end was cut by 2 bases, the J end by 7 bases, with 9 bases between. This CDR3 contains 14 residues. Germline V gene sequence: CDR1 MNHNY, CDR2 SVGAGI (reference sequence). The CDR3 DNA follows: TGTGCCAGCAGTTACGCGGGGGACAATTCACCCCTCCACTTT. Protein: CASSYAGDNSPLHF.

The chain has TRBV7-6 and TRBJ2-2, with D possibly being TRBD1 (5 bases). The CDR3 is made up of 16 amino acids. Looked up from germline, CDR1 is SGHVS and CDR2 is FNYEAQ. Deletions cut 1 base from V and 6 bases from J, with 15 bases between. The DNA for the CDR3 is TGTGCCAGCAGCTTAGATACAGGTTCGACACCCGGGGAGCTGTTTTTT. This sequence encodes CASSLDTGSTPGELFF. Looking up the rest from reference TRBV7-6 and TRBJ2-2 gives the full variable domain: GAGVSQSPRYKVTKRGQDVALRCDPISGHVSLYWYRQALGQGPEFLTYFNYEAQQDKSGLPNDRFSAERPEGSISTLTIQRTEQRDSAMYRCASSLDTGSTPGELFFGEGSRLTVL.

The chain joins TRBV4-2 to TRBJ1-5, with 8 bases aligning to TRBD1. The V gene end was trimmed by 2 bases and the J gene end by 7 bases; junction bases not matched to a gene: 4. CDR1 LGHNA and CDR2 YNFKEQ come from the germline V gene. There are 14 residues in the CDR3. The CDR3, as DNA: TGTGCCAGCAGCCAATTACAGGGGGAACAGCCCCAGCATTTT. As protein: CASSQLQGEQPQHF.

The V and J genes are TRBV7-6 and TRBJ1-1; 7 nucleotides match TRBD1. Germline-derived CDR1 and CDR2 are SGHVS and FNYEAQ. CDR3 length equals 12 residues. After removal of 5 bases from V and 7 bases from J, the junction contained 4 bases not matched to a gene. The CDR3 spells CASSPRDSEAFF. CDR3 DNA sequence: TGTGCCAGCAGCCCCCGGGACAGTGAAGCTTTCTTT.

The chain joins TRBV12-3 or TRBV12-4 to TRBJ2-5; D is undetermined. Between the trimmed V and J ends, which lost 1 base and 7 bases, there was a span of 4 bases. CDR3 size: 11 residues. DNA for the CDR3: TGTGCCAGCAGTTTAGGAGGGACCCAGTACTTC. Residues: CASSLGGTQYF.

This chain joins TRBV4-1 and TRBJ2-7; D remains unclear. V lost 0 bases to trimming and J lost 4 bases, with 7 bases between them. Germline CDR1 reads MGHRA; CDR2 reads YSYEKL. This CDR3 spans 13 amino acids. In DNA form, the CDR3 reads TGCGCCAGCAGCCAAGATCCAGAATACGAGCAGTACTTC. Translated, it gives CASSQDPEYEQYF.

The rearrangement uses TRBV5-1 and TRBJ1-1; 9 bases fit TRBD1. The germline V gene has CDR1 SGHRS and CDR2 YFSETQ. Trimming at V came to 3 bases and at J to 6 bases, leaving 9 bases not matched to a gene. The CDR3 spans 15 residues. CDR3 in amino acids: CASSSTGQGVSEAFF. The CDR3 nucleotides are TGCGCCAGCAGCTCGACGGGACAGGGAGTTTCTGAAGCTTTCTTT.

V gene TRBV6-2 or TRBV6-3 combines with J gene TRBJ2-7, with 12 bases that match TRBD2. V lost 1 base and J lost 6; bases outside the gene matches: 4. Germline values: CDR1 MNHEY, CDR2 SVGEGT. This CDR3 region has 15 residues. CDR3 protein: CASSYWTSGNIEQYF. For the CDR3, the DNA is TGTGCCAGCAGTTACTGGACTAGCGGGAATATCGAGCAGTACTTC.

This chain links TRBV7-9 with TRBJ1-1, with a tentative D call TRBD1 (6 bases). The CDR3 is made up of 13 amino acids. The V end lost 4 bases, the J end lost 8 bases, and 14 bases lay between the germline ends. CDR1 SEHNR and CDR2 FQNEAQ come from the germline V gene (reference sequence). CDR3 region: CASSSPLDREAFF. CDR3 bases: TGTGCCAGCAGCTCGCCCCTTGACAGGGAAGCTTTCTTT.